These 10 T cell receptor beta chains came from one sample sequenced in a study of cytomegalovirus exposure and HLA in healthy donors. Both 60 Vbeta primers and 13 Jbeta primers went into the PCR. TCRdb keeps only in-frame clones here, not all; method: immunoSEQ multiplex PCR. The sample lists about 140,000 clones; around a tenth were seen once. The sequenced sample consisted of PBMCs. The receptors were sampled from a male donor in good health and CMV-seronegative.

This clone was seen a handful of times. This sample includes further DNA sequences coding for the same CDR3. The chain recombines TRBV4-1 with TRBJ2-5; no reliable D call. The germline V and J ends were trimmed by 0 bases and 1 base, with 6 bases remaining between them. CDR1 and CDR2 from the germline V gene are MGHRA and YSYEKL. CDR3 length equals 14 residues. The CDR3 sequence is CASSQDPVQETQYF. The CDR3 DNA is TGCGCCAGCAGCCAAGATCCTGTCCAAGAGACCCAGTACTTC.

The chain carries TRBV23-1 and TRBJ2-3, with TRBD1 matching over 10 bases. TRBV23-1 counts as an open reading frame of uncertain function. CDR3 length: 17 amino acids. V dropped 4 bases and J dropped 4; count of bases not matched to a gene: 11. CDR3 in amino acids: CASSLSPGQGNSDTQYF. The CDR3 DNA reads TGCGCCAGCAGTCTTTCGCCGGGACAGGGGAACTCAGATACGCAGTATTTT.

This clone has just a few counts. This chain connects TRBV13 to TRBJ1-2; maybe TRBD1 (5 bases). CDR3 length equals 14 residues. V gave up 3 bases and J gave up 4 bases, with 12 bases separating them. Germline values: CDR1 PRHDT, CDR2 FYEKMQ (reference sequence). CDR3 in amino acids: CASSLAQGIYGYTF. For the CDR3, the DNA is TGTGCCAGCAGCTTGGCGCAGGGAATCTATGGCTACACCTTC.

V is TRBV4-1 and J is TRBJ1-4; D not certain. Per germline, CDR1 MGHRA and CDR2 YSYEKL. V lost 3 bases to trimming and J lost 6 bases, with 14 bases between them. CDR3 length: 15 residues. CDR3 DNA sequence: TGCGCCAGCAGCCACGACACTCAGAGGGATGAAAAACTGTTTTTT. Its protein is CASSHDTQRDEKLFF.

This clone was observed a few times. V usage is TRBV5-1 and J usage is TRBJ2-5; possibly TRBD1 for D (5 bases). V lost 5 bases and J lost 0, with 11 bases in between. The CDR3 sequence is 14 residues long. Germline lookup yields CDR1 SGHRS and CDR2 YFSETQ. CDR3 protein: CASSILTDQETQYF. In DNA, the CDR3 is TGCGCCAGCAGTATCTTGACAGACCAAGAGACCCAGTACTTC.

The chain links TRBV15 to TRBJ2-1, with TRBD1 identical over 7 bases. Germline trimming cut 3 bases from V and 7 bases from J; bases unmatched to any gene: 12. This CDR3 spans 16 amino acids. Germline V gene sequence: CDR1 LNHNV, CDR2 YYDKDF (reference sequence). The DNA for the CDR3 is TGTGCCACCAGCAGGGACACGAGACAGGGTTTTAATGAGCAGTTCTTC. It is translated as CATSRDTRQGFNEQFF.

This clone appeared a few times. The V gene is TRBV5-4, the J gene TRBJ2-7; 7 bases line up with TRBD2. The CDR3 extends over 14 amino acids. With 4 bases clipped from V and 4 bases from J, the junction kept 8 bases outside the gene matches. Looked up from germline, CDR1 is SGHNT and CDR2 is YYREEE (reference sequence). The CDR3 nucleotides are TGTGCCAGCAGCGTGGAGGGACTATCATACGAGCAGTACTTC. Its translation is CASSVEGLSYEQYF.

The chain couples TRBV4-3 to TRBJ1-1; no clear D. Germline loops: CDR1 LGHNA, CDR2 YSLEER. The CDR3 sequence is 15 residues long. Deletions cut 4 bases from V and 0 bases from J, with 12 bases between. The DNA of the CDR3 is TGCGCCAGCAGCCGGACGGAGGATTTGAACACTGAAGCTTTCTTT. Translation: CASSRTEDLNTEAFF.

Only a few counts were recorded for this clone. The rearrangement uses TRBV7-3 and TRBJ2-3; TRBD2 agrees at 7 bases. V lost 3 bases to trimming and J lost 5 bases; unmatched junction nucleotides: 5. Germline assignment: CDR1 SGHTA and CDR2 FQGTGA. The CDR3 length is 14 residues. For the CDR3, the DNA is TGTGCCAGCAGCTTCGGACTAGAGGAAGATACGCAGTATTTT. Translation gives CASSFGLEEDTQYF.

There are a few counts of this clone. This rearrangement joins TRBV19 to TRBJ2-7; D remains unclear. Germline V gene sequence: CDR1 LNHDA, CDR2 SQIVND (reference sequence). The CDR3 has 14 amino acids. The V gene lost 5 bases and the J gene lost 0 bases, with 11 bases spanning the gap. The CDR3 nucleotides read TGTGCCAGTAGTGCCAGTTCCAACTCCTACGAGCAGTACTTC. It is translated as CASSASSNSYEQYF.